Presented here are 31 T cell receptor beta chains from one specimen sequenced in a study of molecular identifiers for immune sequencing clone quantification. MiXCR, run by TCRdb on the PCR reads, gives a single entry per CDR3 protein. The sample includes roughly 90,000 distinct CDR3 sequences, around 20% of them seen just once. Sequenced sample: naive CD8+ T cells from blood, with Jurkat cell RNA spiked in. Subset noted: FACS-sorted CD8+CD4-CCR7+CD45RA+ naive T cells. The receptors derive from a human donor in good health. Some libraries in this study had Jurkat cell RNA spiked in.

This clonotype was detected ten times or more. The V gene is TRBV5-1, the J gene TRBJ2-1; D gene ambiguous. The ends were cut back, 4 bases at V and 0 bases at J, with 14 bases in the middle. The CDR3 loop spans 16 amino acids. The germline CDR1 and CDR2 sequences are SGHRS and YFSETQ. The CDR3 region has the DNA TGCGCCAGCAGCCCCCCAAGATCTAGCTCCTACAATGAGCAGTTCTTC. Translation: CASSPPRSSSYNEQFF.

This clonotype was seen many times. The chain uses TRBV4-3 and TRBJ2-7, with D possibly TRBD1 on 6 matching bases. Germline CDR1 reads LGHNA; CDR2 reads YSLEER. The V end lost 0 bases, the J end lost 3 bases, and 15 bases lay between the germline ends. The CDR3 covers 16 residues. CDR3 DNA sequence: TGCGCCAGCAGCCAAGATCCGGACAGCCGCAACTACGAGCAGTACTTC. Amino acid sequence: CASSQDPDSRNYEQYF.

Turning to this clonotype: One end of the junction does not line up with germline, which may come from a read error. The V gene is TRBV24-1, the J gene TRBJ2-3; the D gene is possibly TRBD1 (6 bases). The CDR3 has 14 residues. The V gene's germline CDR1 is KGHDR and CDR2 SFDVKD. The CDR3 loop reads CAAREQGSTDTQYF. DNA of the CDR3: TGTGCCGCCAGAGAGCAGGGGAGCACAGATACGCAGTATTTT.

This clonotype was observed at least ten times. CDR3 coding DNA: TGCAGTGCTCCGGACAGGGACGAGGGGAGTTACGAGCAGTACTTC. Protein: CSAPDRDEGSYEQYF. The chain is built from TRBV20-1 and TRBJ2-7; 8 bases align to TRBD1. The J segment lost 4 bases and the V segment lost 5 bases, leaving 13 bases of the junction unmatched. The CDR3 loop spans 15 amino acids. Germline V CDR1 and CDR2: DFQATT, SNEGSKA (reference sequence).

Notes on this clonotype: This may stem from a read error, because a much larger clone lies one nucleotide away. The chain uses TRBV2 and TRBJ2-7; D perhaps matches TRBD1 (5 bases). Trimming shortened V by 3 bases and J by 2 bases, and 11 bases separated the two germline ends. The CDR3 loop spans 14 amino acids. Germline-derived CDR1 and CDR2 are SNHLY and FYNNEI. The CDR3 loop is CASSDPGRAYEQYF. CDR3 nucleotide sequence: TGTGCCAGCAGTGACCCCGGCAGGGCCTACGAGCAGTACTTC. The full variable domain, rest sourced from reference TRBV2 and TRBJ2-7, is EPEVTQTPSHQVTQMGQEVILRCVPISNHLYFYWYRQILGQKVEFLVSFYNNEISEKSEIFDDQFSVERPDGSNFTLKIRSTKLEDSAMYFCASSDPGRAYEQYFGPGTRLTVT.

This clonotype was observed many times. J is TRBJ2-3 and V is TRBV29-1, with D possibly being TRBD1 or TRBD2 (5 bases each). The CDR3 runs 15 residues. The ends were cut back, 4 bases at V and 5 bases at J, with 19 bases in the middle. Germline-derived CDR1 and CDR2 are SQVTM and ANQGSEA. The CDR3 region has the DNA TGCAGCGTTGGATCGTGGGACCGGCTGGGAGATACGCAGTATTTT. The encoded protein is CSVGSWDRLGDTQYF.

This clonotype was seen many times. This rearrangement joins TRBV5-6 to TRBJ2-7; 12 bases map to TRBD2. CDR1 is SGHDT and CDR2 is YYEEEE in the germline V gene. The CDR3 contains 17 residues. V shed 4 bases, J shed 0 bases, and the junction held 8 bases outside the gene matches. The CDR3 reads CASSEGLAGTFSYEQYF. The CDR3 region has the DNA TGTGCCAGCAGCGAAGGACTAGCGGGAACGTTCTCCTACGAGCAGTACTTC. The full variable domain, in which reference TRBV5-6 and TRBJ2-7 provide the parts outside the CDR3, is DAGVTQSPTHLIKTRGQQVTLRCSPKSGHDTVSWYQQALGQGPQFIFQYYEEEERQRGNFPDRFSGHQFPNYSSELNVNALLLGDSALYLCASSEGLAGTFSYEQYFGPGTRLTVT.

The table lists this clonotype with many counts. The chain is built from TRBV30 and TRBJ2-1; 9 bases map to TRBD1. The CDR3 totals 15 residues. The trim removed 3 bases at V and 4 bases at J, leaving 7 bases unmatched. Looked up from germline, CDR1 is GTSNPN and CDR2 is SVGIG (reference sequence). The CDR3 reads CAWSATGTGYNEQFF. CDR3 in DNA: TGTGCCTGGAGCGCCACCGGGACAGGGTACAATGAGCAGTTCTTC.

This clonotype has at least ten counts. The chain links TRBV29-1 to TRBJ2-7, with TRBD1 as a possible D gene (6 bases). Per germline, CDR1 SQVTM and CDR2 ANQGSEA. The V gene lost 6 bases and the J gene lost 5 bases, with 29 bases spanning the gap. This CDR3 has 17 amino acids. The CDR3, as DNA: TGCAGCGTGATGAGGGGTTCGGTACAGGGTAATTTCCACGAGCAGTACTTC. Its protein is CSVMRGSVQGNFHEQYF.

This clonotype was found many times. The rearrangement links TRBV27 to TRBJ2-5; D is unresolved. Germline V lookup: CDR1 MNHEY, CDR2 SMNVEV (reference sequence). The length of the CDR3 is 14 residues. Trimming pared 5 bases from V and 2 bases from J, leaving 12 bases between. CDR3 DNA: TGTGCCAGCAGTCCCGTAGTTGGGCAAGAGACCCAGTACTTC. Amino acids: CASSPVVGQETQYF.

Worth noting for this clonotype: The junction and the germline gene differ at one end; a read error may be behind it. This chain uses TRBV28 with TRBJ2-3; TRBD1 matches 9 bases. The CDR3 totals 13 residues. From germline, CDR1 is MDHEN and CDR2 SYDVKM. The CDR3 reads CASSVQGAVTQYF. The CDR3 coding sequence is TGCGCCAGCAGTGTACAGGGGGCAGTTACGCAGTATTTT. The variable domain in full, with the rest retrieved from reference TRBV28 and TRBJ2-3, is DVKVTQSSRYLVKRTGEKVFLECVQDMDHENMFWYRQDPGLGLRLIYFSYDVKMKEKGDIPEGYSVSREKKERFSLILESASTNQTSMYLCASSVQGAVTQYFGPGTRLTVL.

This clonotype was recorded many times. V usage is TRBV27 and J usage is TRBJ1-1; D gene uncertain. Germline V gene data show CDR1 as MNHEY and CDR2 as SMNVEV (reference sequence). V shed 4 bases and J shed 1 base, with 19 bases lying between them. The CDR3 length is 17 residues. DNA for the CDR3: TGTGCCAGCAGTTGGTCCGGTGGTTCAGTAACGAACACTGAAGCTTTCTTT. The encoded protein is CASSWSGGSVTNTEAFF.

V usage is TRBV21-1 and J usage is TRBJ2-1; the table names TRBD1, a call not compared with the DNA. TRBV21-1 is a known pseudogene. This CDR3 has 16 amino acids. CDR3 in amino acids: CASSPGRESSYNEQFF. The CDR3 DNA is TGTGCCAGCAGCCCGGGACGGGAGAGCTCCTACAATGAGCAGTTCTTC.

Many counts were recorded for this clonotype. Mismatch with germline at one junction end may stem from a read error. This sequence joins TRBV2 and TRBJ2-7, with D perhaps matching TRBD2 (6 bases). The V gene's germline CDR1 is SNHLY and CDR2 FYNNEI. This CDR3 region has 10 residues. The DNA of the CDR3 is TGTGCCAGCAGTCTACGGGACTGGAACTTC. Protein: CASSLRDWNF.

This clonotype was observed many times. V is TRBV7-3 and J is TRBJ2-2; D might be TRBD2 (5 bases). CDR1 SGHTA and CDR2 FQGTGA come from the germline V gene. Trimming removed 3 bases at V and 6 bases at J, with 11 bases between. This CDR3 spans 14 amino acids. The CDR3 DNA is TGTGCCAGCAGCTTCGCTAGCAGCCCCGGGGAGCTGTTTTTT. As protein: CASSFASSPGELFF.

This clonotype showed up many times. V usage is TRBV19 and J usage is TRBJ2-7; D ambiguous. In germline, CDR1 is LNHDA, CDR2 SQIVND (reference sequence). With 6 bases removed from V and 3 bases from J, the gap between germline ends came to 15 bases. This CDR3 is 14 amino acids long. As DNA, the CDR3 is TGTGCCAGTAGCACCCATGGGCCATACTACGAGCAGTACTTC. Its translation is CASSTHGPYYEQYF.

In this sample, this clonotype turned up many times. CDR3 bases: TGTGCCAGCAGCCAAACGGGGCAGGGGCGTCAGCCCCAGCATTTT. This codes for CASSQTGQGRQPQHF. The genes are TRBV28 and TRBJ1-5; a weak D match, TRBD1 (6 bases). CDR3 length: 15 amino acids. The V and J ends lost 6 bases and 6 bases respectively, with 18 bases between them. Germline V gene sequence: CDR1 MDHEN, CDR2 SYDVKM.

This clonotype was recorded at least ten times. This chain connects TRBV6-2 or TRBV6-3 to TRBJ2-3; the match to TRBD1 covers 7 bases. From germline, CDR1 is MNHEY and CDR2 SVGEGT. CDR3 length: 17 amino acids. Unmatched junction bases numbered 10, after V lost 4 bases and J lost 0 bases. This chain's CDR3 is CASSFHAETGSTDTQYF. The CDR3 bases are TGTGCCAGCAGTTTCCACGCTGAGACAGGGAGCACAGATACGCAGTATTTT.

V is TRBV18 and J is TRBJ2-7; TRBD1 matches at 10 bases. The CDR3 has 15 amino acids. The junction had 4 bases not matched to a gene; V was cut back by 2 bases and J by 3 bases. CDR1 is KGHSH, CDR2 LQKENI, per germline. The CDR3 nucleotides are TGTGCCAGCTCACCAGTGAGGGACAGGGGCTACGAGCAGTACTTC. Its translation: CASSPVRDRGYEQYF.

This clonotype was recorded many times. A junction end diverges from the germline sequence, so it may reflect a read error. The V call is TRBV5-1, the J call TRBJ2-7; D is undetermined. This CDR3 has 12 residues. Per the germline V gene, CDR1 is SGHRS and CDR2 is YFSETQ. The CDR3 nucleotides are TGTGCCAGCAGCTCCGACTCGTACGAGCAGTACTTC. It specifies CASSSDSYEQYF. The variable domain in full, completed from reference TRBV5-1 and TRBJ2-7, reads KAGVTQTPRYLIKTRGQQVTLSCSPISGHRSVSWYQQTPGQGLQFLFEYFSETQRNKGNFPGRFSGRQFSNSRSEMNVSTLELGDSALYLCASSSDSYEQYFGPGTRLTVT.

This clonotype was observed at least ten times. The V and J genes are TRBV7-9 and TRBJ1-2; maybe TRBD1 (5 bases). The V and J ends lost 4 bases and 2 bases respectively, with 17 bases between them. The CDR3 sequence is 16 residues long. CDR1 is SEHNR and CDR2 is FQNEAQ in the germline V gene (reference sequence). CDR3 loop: CASSSPQTVPNYGYTF. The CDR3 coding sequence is TGTGCCAGCAGCTCGCCTCAGACAGTTCCGAACTATGGCTACACCTTC.

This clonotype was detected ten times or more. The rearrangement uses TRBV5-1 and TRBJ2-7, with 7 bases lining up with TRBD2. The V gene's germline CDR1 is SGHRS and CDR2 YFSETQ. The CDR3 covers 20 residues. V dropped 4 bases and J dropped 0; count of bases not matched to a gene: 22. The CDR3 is CASSAGTDVFRSGASYEQYF. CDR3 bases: TGCGCCAGCAGCGCAGGGACCGACGTCTTTCGGAGCGGGGCCTCCTACGAGCAGTACTTC.

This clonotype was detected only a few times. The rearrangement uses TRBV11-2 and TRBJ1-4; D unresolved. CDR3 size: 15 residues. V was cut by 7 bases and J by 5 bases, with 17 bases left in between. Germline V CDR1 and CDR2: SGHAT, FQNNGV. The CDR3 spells CASTATSFGNEKLFF. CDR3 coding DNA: TGTGCCAGCACCGCGACCTCTTTCGGGAATGAAAAACTGTTTTTT.

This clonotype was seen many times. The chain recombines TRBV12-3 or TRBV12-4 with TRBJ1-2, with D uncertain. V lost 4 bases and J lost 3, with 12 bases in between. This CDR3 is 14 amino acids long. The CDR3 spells CASSSRLEDYGYTF. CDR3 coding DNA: TGTGCCAGCAGTTCCCGGTTGGAAGACTATGGCTACACCTTC.

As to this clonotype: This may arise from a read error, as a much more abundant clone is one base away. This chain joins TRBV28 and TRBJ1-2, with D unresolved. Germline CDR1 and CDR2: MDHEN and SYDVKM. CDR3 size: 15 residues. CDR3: CASSFRGTVSYRYTF. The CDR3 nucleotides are TGTGCCAGCAGTTTTCGCGGCACAGTTTCCTATCGCTACACCTTC.

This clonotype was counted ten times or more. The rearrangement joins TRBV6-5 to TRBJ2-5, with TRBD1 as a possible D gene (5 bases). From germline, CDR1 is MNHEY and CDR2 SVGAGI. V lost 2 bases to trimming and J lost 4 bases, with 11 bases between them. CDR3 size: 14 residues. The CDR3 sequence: CASSYIPGRETQYF. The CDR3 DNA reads TGTGCCAGCAGTTACATTCCAGGGCGAGAGACCCAGTACTTC.

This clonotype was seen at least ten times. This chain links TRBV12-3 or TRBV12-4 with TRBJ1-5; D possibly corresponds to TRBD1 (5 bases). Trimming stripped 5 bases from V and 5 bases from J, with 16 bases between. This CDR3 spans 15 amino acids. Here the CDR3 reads CASSPRDGTDQPQHF. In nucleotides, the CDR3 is TGTGCCAGCAGTCCTCGGGACGGAACAGATCAGCCCCAGCATTTT.

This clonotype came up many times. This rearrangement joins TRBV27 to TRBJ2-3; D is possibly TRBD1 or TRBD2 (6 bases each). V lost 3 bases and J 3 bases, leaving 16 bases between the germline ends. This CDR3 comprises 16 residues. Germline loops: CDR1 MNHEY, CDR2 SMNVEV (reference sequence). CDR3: CASSLVGGRGTDTQYF. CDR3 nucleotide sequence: TGTGCCAGCAGTTTGGTAGGGGGGCGCGGGACAGATACGCAGTATTTT.

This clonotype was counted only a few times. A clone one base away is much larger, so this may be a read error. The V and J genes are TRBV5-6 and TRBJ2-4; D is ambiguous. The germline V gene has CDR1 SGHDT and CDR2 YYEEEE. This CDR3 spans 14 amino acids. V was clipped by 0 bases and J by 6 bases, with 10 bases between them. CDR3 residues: CASSLATTTNIQYF. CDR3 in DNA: TGTGCCAGCAGCTTGGCGACCACCACAAACATTCAGTACTTC.

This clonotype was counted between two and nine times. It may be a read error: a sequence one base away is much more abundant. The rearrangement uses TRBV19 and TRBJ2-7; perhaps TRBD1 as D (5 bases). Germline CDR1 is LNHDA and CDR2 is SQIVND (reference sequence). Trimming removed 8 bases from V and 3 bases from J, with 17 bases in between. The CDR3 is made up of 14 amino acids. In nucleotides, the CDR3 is TGTGCCAGTTGTTCAGGGCCAGGGCACTACGAGCAGTACTTC. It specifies CASCSGPGHYEQYF.

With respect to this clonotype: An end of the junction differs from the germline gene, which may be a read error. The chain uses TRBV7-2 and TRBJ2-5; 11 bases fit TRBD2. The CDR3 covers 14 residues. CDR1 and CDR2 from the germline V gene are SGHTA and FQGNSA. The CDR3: CASKGTSGQETLYF. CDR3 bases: TGTGCCAGCAAGGGGACTAGCGGACAAGAGACCCTGTACTTC.